This paragraph covers one T cell receptor (beta chain) sequence. Its antigen is unidentified. Prior to sequencing, the ViraFEST assay stimulated PBMC with viral peptide pools, which expanded the antigen-specific CD4+ T cells. CD4+ T cells were isolated after around ten days of culture. SARS-CoV-2 infection was confirmed by PCR in the person between March and December 2020. The data derive from a study of vaccination effects on CD4 cells after COVID-19. Produced via immunoSEQ multiplex PCR; TCRdb's table is partial and in-frame only. The sample records more than 45,000 clones, around 76% being singletons. CDR1 is SGHNT and CDR2 is YYREEE in the germline V gene (reference sequence). Between the trimmed V and J ends, which lost 3 bases and 2 bases, there was a span of 7 bases. This CDR3 contains 13 residues.

V gene TRBV5-4 combines with J gene TRBJ2-3; D gene unclear. The sequence was obtained from a human donor who had a prior SARS-CoV-2 infection. Sequences were derived from CD4+ T cells from PBMCs cultured with HIV peptides, sampled before COVID-19 vaccination. Subset meaning: HIV-1 Nef peptide pool negative control/reference culture. CDR3 bases: TGTGCCAGCAGCTCTGGGTTCACAGATACGCAGTATTTT. Protein sequence: CASSSGFTDTQYF.